This T cell receptor beta chain derives from a study of blood T cells in healthy people across ages. General study points: Strong correlation existed between TCR beta diversity and naive T cell percentage. Leaving the PBMCs unsorted stopped any conclusive comparison of naive versus antigen-experienced cells.

About this clonotype itself: No antigen is known for it.

The use of a sample-barcoded 5' primer and a J-beta primer mix characterized a second PCR of about 7 to 12 cycles. TCRdb re-called the 5' RACE reads through MiXCR, storing one row per CDR3 protein. This repertoire shows hundreds of thousands of distinct CDR3 sequences, about 21% found once; its top ten account for 3.6%. V was trimmed by 8 bases and J by 2 bases, leaving 11 bases between them. Germline values: CDR1 MNHEY, CDR2 SMNVEV (reference sequence). The length of the CDR3 is 13 residues. The clonotype was recovered from a man aged 65-85 years in good health. Sequencing was performed on blood. The rearrangement links TRBV27 to TRBJ2-3; D not certain. The CDR3 spells CASGRESTDTQYF. The CDR3 coding sequence is TGTGCCAGCGGCCGAGAATCCACAGATACGCAGTATTTT.